This T cell receptor (beta chain) came from a study of STAT5B mutations in CD4+ large granular lymphocyte leukemia. Whole-study context: The CDR3 'QG' motif was associated with a particular HLA allele among healthy donors. Study-wide results and caveats: Top patient clones used TRBV06 genes more often: 8/27 versus 2/35 in controls. Patient CD4-sorted repertoires stayed more clonal than healthy ones after leukemic-clone removal.

The survey-level immunoSEQ assay was used. Method: immunoSEQ multiplex PCR; TCRdb's copy keeps in-frame clones and lacks some. The sample includes around 50,000 clones, 80% to 85% of them seen just once. CDR3 length equals 17 residues. V lost 0 bases, J lost 7 bases, and 18 bases lay in between. Germline loops: CDR1 MGHRA, CDR2 YSYEKL. As regards this clone: The antigen is not known.

Specimen: CD4+ T cells from blood buffy coats. The sequence was collected from a human donor in good health. This chain uses TRBV4-1 with TRBJ1-4, with D perhaps matching TRBD1 (6 bases). The CDR3 spells CASSQEARRGASEKLFF. Here the CDR3 DNA reads TGCGCCAGCAGCCAAGAGGCGCGCCGGGGGGCTTCTGAAAAACTGTTTTTT.